This entry lists 21 T cell receptor beta chains sequenced from one sample in a study of beta chain features in type 1 diabetes. Study-wide results and caveats: Across all four CD4+ subsets, people with type 1 diabetes showed modestly shorter TCRB CDR3s.

Investigators reverse transcribed all isolated RNA, so they sequenced expressed TCRB transcripts. Profiling relied on immunoSEQ multiplex PCR, and the TCRdb table lists in-frame clones only, not all of them. Of around 280,000 clones listed, 15% are singletons. The antigens these receptors bind are not known. Sequencing input: naive CD4+ T cells from blood. These receptors all stem from a man aged 18 to 29 with type 1 diabetes.

This chain links TRBV4-3 with TRBJ2-1; 9 bases align to TRBD2. Germline V lookup: CDR1 LGHNA, CDR2 YSLEER. The CDR3 consists of 18 residues. The V gene end was trimmed by 4 bases and the J gene end by 2 bases; junction bases not matched to a gene: 12. CDR3 amino acids: CASSLRPSAGGAYNEQFF. CDR3 nucleotide sequence: TGCGCCAGCAGCCTCCGGCCCTCAGCGGGGGGCGCCTACAATGAGCAGTTCTTC.

This rearrangement joins TRBV7-8 to TRBJ2-3, with a possible D match to TRBD2 (6 bases). Germline V gives CDR1 SGHVS, CDR2 FQNEAQ. Trimming stripped 5 bases from V and 6 bases from J, with 9 bases between. This CDR3 is 12 amino acids long. DNA of the CDR3: TGTGCCAGCAGCGACGCGGGGGATACGCAGTATTTT. This translates into CASSDAGDTQYF.

This clone was detected only a few times. V gene TRBV10-3 combines with J gene TRBJ2-1; TRBD1 matches 9 bases. V gave up 7 bases and J gave up 4 bases; unmatched junction bases: 11. Germline V gives CDR1 ENHRY, CDR2 SYGVKD. The CDR3 covers 16 residues. The CDR3 loop is CAIKGPGTGTYNEQFF. CDR3 sequence (DNA): TGTGCCATCAAAGGCCCCGGGACAGGGACATACAATGAGCAGTTCTTC.

The chain recombines TRBV6-5 with TRBJ2-1, with 11 bases that match TRBD2. The CDR3 length is 15 residues. Germline V gene sequence: CDR1 MNHEY, CDR2 SVGAGI. The junction had 12 bases not matched to a gene; V was cut back by 5 bases and J by 12 bases. Here the CDR3 reads CASSLSGLAAHPQFF. CDR3 sequence (DNA): TGTGCCAGCAGTCTTTCGGGACTAGCGGCCCACCCGCAGTTCTTC.

This clone was seen more than once but under ten times. The V call is TRBV11-2, the J call TRBJ2-7, with D possibly matching TRBD2 (5 bases). CDR1 and CDR2 (germline): SGHAT, FQNNGV. V shed 5 bases and J shed 5 bases, with 16 bases lying between them. There are 14 residues in the CDR3. The CDR3 bases are TGTGCCAGCAGCGTTACCCTAGCTGCGGACGAGCAGTACTTC. It codes for CASSVTLAADEQYF.

This clone was observed a few times. The chain combines TRBV7-2 with TRBJ2-5; D ambiguous. The length of the CDR3 is 14 residues. Trimming removed 2 bases from V and 3 bases from J, with 10 bases in between. Germline V CDR1 and CDR2: SGHTA, FQGNSA. The CDR3 nucleotides are TGTGCCAGCAGCTTAAACTCCCCCGAAGAGACCCAGTACTTC. This gives the protein CASSLNSPEETQYF. Complete variable domain (other parts from reference TRBV7-2 and TRBJ2-5): GAGVSQSPSNKVTEKGKDVELRCDPISGHTALYWYRQSLGQGLEFLIYFQGNSAPDKSGLPSDRFSAERTGGSVSTLTIQRTQQEDSAVYLCASSLNSPEETQYFGPGTRLLVL.

The V call is TRBV9, the J call TRBJ2-3, with TRBD2 as a possible D gene (5 bases). CDR1 is SGDLS and CDR2 is YYNGEE in the germline V gene. Trimming removed 2 bases at V and 4 bases at J, with 14 bases between. CDR3 length equals 15 residues. For the CDR3, the DNA is TGTGCCAGCAGCGTGAATGTACTGGAGGCAGATACGCAGTATTTT. It encodes CASSVNVLEADTQYF.

The rearrangement uses TRBV28 and TRBJ2-7; D perhaps matches TRBD1 (6 bases). Deletions cut 5 bases from V and 4 bases from J, with 9 bases between. In germline, CDR1 is MDHEN, CDR2 SYDVKM. This CDR3 has 12 amino acids. The chain's CDR3 is CASSQDRYEQYF. CDR3 bases: TGTGCCAGCAGTCAGGACAGATACGAGCAGTACTTC.

V usage is TRBV6-5 and J usage is TRBJ2-3; 10 bases fit TRBD2. CDR1 is MNHEY and CDR2 is SVGAGI in the germline V gene. Losses at the gene ends were 7 bases for V and 1 base for J; bases not matched to a gene: 2. CDR3 length equals 14 residues. The CDR3 spells CASTSGGGTDTQYF. CDR3 in DNA: TGTGCCAGCACCAGCGGGGGGGGCACAGATACGCAGTATTTT.

This clone was counted a few times. The rearrangement joins TRBV2 to TRBJ2-2; possibly TRBD2 for D (5 bases). This CDR3 has 13 amino acids. CDR1 and CDR2 (germline): SNHLY, FYNNEI. V gave up 8 bases and J gave up 4 bases, with 11 bases separating them. This CDR3 is CASERGSTGELFF. CDR3 DNA: TGTGCCAGCGAACGGGGTTCCACCGGGGAGCTGTTTTTT.

V usage is TRBV7-2 and J usage is TRBJ2-5; 10 bases match TRBD2. Germline lookup yields CDR1 SGHTA and CDR2 FQGNSA. CDR3 size: 15 residues. The ends lost 8 bases at V and 5 bases at J; junction bases unmatched: 11. The CDR3 loop reads CASSRASGGGETQYF. CDR3 DNA: TGTGCCAGCTCAAGGGCTAGCGGGGGCGGGGAGACCCAGTACTTC. The complete variable domain, with remaining parts taken from reference TRBV7-2 and TRBJ2-5, reads GAGVSQSPSNKVTEKGKDVELRCDPISGHTALYWYRQSLGQGLEFLIYFQGNSAPDKSGLPSDRFSAERTGGSVSTLTIQRTQQEDSAVYLCASSRASGGGETQYFGPGTRLLVL.

This clone was seen a few times. V gene TRBV7-9 combines with J gene TRBJ2-7; D is unresolved. CDR1 and CDR2 from the germline V gene are SEHNR and FQNEAQ (reference sequence). CDR3 length: 15 amino acids. Trimming took off 2 bases at V and 0 bases at J, with 11 bases between the two ends. The CDR3 DNA is TGTGCCAGCAGCTTACTTCTCGGTAGCTCCTACGAGCAGTACTTC. This encodes CASSLLLGSSYEQYF.

This clone appeared a few times. V gene TRBV21-1 combines with J gene TRBJ2-1; the table's D call TRBD1 went unverified against the DNA. TRBV21-1 is marked as a pseudogene. The CDR3 spans 17 residues. CDR3 sequence: CASSKGEQGGIYNEQFF. In DNA form, the CDR3 reads TGTGCCAGCAGCAAAGGGGAACAGGGGGGGATTTACAATGAGCAGTTCTTC.

This clone has more than one count but fewer than ten. The chain links TRBV5-4 to TRBJ2-3, with D possibly being TRBD1 (6 bases). The CDR3 has 14 residues. CDR1 SGHNT and CDR2 YYREEE come from the germline V gene (reference sequence). V was trimmed by 5 bases and J by 6 bases, leaving 16 bases between them. CDR3 sequence: CASSSQGYRDTQYF. CDR3 DNA: TGTGCCAGCAGTTCTCAGGGGTACCGGGATACGCAGTATTTT.

The chain couples TRBV9 to TRBJ1-2, with 7 positions matching TRBD1. Looked up from germline, CDR1 is SGDLS and CDR2 is YYNGEE. This CDR3 region has 17 residues. V shed 0 bases and J 3 bases; nucleotides not matched to a gene: 11. Here the CDR3 reads CASSVVEDGGGDYGYTF. The CDR3 bases are TGTGCCAGCAGCGTAGTCGAAGATGGAGGGGGCGACTATGGCTACACCTTC.

V usage is TRBV28 and J usage is TRBJ1-2, with 10 bases identical to TRBD1. CDR3 length: 13 amino acids. Losses at the gene ends were 6 bases for V and 8 bases for J; bases not matched to a gene: 6. The germline V gene encodes CDR1 MDHEN and CDR2 SYDVKM. DNA for the CDR3: TGTGCCAGCAGGGAGACAGGGGGCGTGGGCTACACCTTC. It yields the protein CASRETGGVGYTF.

The rearrangement links TRBV6-5 to TRBJ2-3, with D unclear. This CDR3 region has 12 residues. V dropped 6 bases and J dropped 0 bases, with 4 bases sitting between them. In germline, CDR1 is MNHEY, CDR2 SVGAGI. The DNA of the CDR3 is TGTGCCAGCAGGGGCAGCACAGATACGCAGTATTTT. Translating it yields CASRGSTDTQYF.

There are a few counts of this clone. This chain links TRBV7-2 with TRBJ2-7; D is perhaps TRBD1 (5 bases). Trimming pared 4 bases from V and 0 bases from J, leaving 7 bases between. This CDR3 spans 13 amino acids. Germline assignment: CDR1 SGHTA and CDR2 FQGNSA. As DNA, the CDR3 is TGTGCCAGCAGCTCAGGGTACTCCTACGAGCAGTACTTC. It specifies CASSSGYSYEQYF.

This chain uses TRBV19 with TRBJ2-1, with 11 bases aligning to TRBD1. The CDR3 extends over 15 amino acids. Germline CDR1 is LNHDA and CDR2 is SQIVND (reference sequence). V shed 5 bases and J 7 bases; nucleotides not matched to a gene: 7. The CDR3 DNA reads as TGTGCCAGTAGTGTCCGGGACAGGGGGTCGAATGAGCAGTTCTTC. Translated, it gives CASSVRDRGSNEQFF.

The chain recombines TRBV29-1 with TRBJ1-2; D unclear. CDR1 and CDR2 (germline): SQVTM, ANQGSEA. V was pared by 5 bases and J by 8 bases, with 15 bases between. This CDR3 has 12 residues. The CDR3 loop is CSVWWMFGGYTF. Written as DNA, the CDR3 is TGCAGCGTTTGGTGGATGTTCGGGGGCTACACCTTC.

This clone was found a few times. The V call is TRBV28, the J call TRBJ2-7, with D perhaps matching TRBD2 (7 bases). The CDR3 loop spans 14 amino acids. Germline V lookup: CDR1 MDHEN, CDR2 SYDVKM. Trimming took 3 bases from V and 5 from J, leaving 14 bases between them. CDR3 loop: CASSFSGGPDEQYF. CDR3 sequence (DNA): TGTGCCAGCAGTTTCTCGGGGGGCCCAGACGAGCAGTACTTC.